The subject of this entry is one TCR beta chain. The data are from a study of blood T cell repertoires in COVID-19. In the original processing: Nucleated cell counts were estimated from reference gene primer amplification. This table comes from immunoSEQ multiplex PCR, and its TCRdb copy is limited to in-frame clones, with some not included. The V and J calls and clone size come from that table; D and trimming were worked out from the DNA. Found here are about 380,000 clones, 70% to 90% of them singletons; the top ten hold 1.2%. The source of this sequence is a woman aged 18-29 years who had recovered from COVID-19. Material for sequencing was PBMCs or T cells enriched from blood (not recorded which).

The CDR3, as DNA: TGCGCCAGCAGCTTTGCCAGGCACTCTGGGGCCAACGTCCTGACTTTC. As protein: CASSFARHSGANVLTF. This chain connects TRBV5-1 to TRBJ2-6, with D hard to call. Trimming stripped 2 bases from V and 0 bases from J, with 9 bases between. Germline loops: CDR1 SGHRS, CDR2 YFSETQ. The length of the CDR3 is 16 residues.